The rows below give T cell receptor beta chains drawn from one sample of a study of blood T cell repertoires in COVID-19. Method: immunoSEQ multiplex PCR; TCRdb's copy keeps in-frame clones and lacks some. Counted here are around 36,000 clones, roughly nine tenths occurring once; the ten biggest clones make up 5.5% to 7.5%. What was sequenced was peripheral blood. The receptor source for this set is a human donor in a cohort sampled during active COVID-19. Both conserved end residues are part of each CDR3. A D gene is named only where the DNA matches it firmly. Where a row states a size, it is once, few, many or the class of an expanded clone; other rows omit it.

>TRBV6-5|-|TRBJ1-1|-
TGTGCCAGCAGACTGTCCCAGGGGACTGAAGCTTTCTTT
CASRLSQGTEAFF
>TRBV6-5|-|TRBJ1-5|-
TGTGCCAGCAGTTCCGGTCCAAATCAGCCCCAGCATTTT
CASSSGPNQPQHF
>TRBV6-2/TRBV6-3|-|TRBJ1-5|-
TGTGCCAGCAGTTACAGGAGTAGCAATCAGCCCCAGCATTTT
CASSYRSSNQPQHF
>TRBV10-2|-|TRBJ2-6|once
TGCGCCAGCAGCTACAGGGTTGGGGCCAACGTCCTGACTTTC
CASSYRVGANVLTF
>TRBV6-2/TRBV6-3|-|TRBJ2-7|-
TGTGCCAGCAGTTTAGACAGTCCCTACGAGCAGTACTTC
CASSLDSPYEQYF
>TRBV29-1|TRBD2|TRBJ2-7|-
TGCAGCGTTGAACCGGGAGCGGGAGAGCAGTACTTC
CSVEPGAGEQYF
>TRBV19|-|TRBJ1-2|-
TGTGCCAGTAGGGACAATCCTAACTATGGCTACACCTTC
CASRDNPNYGYTF
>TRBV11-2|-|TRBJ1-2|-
TGTGCCAGCAGCTTAGAAGGGGGTTCGGGCTACACCTTC
CASSLEGGSGYTF
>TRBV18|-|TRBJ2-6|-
TGTGCCAGCTCACCCCCTGGACAGAGACTCTCTGGGGCCAACGTCCTGACTTTC
CASSPPGQRLSGANVLTF
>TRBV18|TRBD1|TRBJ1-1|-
TGTGCCAGCTCACCGAACAGGGGGTTCATCCCCACTGAAGCTTTCTTT
CASSPNRGFIPTEAFF
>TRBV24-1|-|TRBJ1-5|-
TGTGCCACCGCCAGTACAGGCAACAATCAGCCCCAGCATTTT
CATASTGNNQPQHF
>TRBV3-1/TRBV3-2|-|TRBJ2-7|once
TGTGCCAGCAGCCGAACCGGGGGTGCCTACGAGCAGTACTTC
CASSRTGGAYEQYF
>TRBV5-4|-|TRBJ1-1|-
TGTGCCAGCAGCTGGGCGGGGGCCGCGGGGACTGAAGCTTTCTTT
CASSWAGAAGTEAFF
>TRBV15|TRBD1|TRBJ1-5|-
TGTGCCACCAGCACCGGACAGGGAGGCAATCAGCCCCAGCATTTT
CATSTGQGGNQPQHF
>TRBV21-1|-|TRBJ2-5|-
TGTGCCAGCAGCATTCTAGCGGGGGAGTACCAAGAGACCCAGTACTTC
CASSILAGEYQETQYF
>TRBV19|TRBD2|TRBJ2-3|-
TGTGCCAGTAAGAGGACTAGCGGGATTTACTCTAGCACAGATACGCAGTATTTT
CASKRTSGIYSSTDTQYF
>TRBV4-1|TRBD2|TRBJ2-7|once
TGCGCCAGCAGCCTGCGGGGGGAGCAGTACTTC
CASSLRGEQYF
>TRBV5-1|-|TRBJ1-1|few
TGCGCCAGCAGCTTGTTGTCCTACACTGAAGCTTTCTTT
CASSLLSYTEAFF
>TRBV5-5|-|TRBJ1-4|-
TGTGCCAGCAGCTTGGAGGGGTCTACTAATGAAAAACTGTTTTTT
CASSLEGSTNEKLFF
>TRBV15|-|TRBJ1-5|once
TGTGCCACCAGCAGAGATGGAAGGGGTGGACAGCCCCAGCATTTT
CATSRDGRGGQPQHF
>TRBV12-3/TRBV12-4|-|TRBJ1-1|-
TGTGCCAGCAGTTTATCTCCGAACACTGAAGCTTTCTTT
CASSLSPNTEAFF
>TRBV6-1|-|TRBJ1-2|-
TGTGCCAGCAGTGAAGTTCTCAGGGGAACTTCTAACTATGGCTACACCTTC
CASSEVLRGTSNYGYTF
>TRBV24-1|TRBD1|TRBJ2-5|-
TGTGCCACCAGTGATGATGGACAGGGAAAGACCCAGTACTTC
CATSDDGQGKTQYF
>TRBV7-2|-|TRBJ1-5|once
TGTGCCAGCAGCTTATCGTTTCAGGGCGGTCAGCCCCAGCATTTT
CASSLSFQGGQPQHF
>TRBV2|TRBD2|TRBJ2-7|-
TGTGCCAGCAGTGTACGCCTGAGCGGGAGCTCCTACGAGCAGTACTTC
CASSVRLSGSSYEQYF
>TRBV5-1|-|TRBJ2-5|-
TGCGCCAGCAGCTGGTCCATGGCTCAAGAGACCCAGTACTTC
CASSWSMAQETQYF
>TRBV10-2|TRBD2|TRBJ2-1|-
TGCGCCAGCAGGCGACTAGCGGGAGTCAATGAGCAGTTCTTC
CASRRLAGVNEQFF
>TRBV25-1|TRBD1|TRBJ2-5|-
TGTGCCAGCAGGGGGGACAGCGAGACCCAGTACTTC
CASRGDSETQYF
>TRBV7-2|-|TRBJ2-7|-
TGTGCCAGCAGCTCCGGGACACGCGAGGAGTACTTC
CASSSGTREEYF